This T cell receptor (beta chain) was sequenced for a study of identical twins. Template switching added a universal primer site; cDNA carried unique molecular identifiers. Each CDR3 protein gets one entry after TCRdb re-called the 5' RACE reads with MiXCR. The sample lists hundreds of thousands of distinct CDR3 sequences; around 6% were seen once. The CDR3 length is 14 residues. Trimming cost V 4 bases and J 6 bases, with 11 bases left between them. Germline CDR1 is KGHDR and CDR2 is SFDVKD. Healthy Caucasian donors formed the entire cohort. Ten or more counts support this clonotype. This clonotype was sampled from a man aged 18 to 30 in good health. Sequencing input: naive T cells sorted from blood. This chain uses TRBV24-1 with TRBJ2-2; D may be TRBD1 (6 bases). CDR3 protein: CATSEWGLAGELFF. CDR3 nucleotide sequence: TGTGCCACCAGTGAATGGGGGCTCGCCGGGGAGCTGTTTTTT.